The 4 T cell receptor beta chains reported below all come from one sample, sequenced in a study of identifying expanded T cells in peripheral blood. The data were produced by immunoSEQ multiplex PCR, yet TCRdb's version contains in-frame clones alone and is incomplete. This sample carries around 120,000 clones, 80% to 90% of them seen once, and the ten largest clones take less than 20%. The specimen sequenced was blood. These receptors all stem from a person aged 18-70 years in good health.

This chain links TRBV5-6 with TRBJ1-1; D is uncertain. CDR3 size: 13 residues. Per the germline V gene, CDR1 is SGHDT and CDR2 is YYEEEE. Between the trimmed V and J ends, which lost 1 base and 1 base, there was a span of 5 bases. This CDR3 reads CASSLLPNTEAFF. The CDR3 region has the DNA TGTGCCAGCAGCTTGCTACCGAACACTGAAGCTTTCTTT.

The chain couples TRBV11-3 to TRBJ1-1; TRBD1 matches 8 bases. The junction had 10 bases not matched to a gene; V was cut back by 5 bases and J by 11 bases. The CDR3 is made up of 13 amino acids. Germline V gene lookup returns CDR1 SGHNT and CDR2 YENEEA. The CDR3 sequence: CASSPRQGTTAFF. In nucleotides, the CDR3 is TGTGCCAGCAGCCCAAGACAGGGGACTACGGCTTTCTTT. Full variable domain (rest looked up from reference TRBV11-3 and TRBJ1-1): EAGVVQSPRYKIIEKKQPVAFWCNPISGHNTLYWYLQNLGQGPELLIRYENEEAVDDSQLPKDRFSAERLKGVDSTLKIQPAELGDSAVYLCASSPRQGTTAFFGQGTRLTVV.

This clone was seen just once. The rearrangement joins TRBV28 to TRBJ1-1; D is undetermined. This CDR3 has 14 amino acids. Germline V gene lookup returns CDR1 MDHEN and CDR2 SYDVKM. Deletions cut 2 bases from V and 0 bases from J, with 7 bases between. This CDR3 reads CASSLRQMNTEAFF. In nucleotides, the CDR3 is TGTGCCAGCAGTTTACGCCAGATGAACACTGAAGCTTTCTTT.

This clone turned up a few times. The V and J genes are TRBV5-8 and TRBJ1-2, with D possibly matching TRBD1 (6 bases). The germline V gene has CDR1 SGHTS and CDR2 YDEGEE. The CDR3 is 14 residues long. With 3 bases removed from V and 8 bases from J, the gap between germline ends came to 17 bases. The CDR3 loop reads CASSSTGSREGYTF. The CDR3 region has the DNA TGTGCCAGCAGCTCCACAGGGTCGAGGGAGGGCTACACCTTC.